A single sample gave rise to the 31 T cell receptor beta chains below, sequenced in a study of blood T cell repertoires in COVID-19. Profiled with immunoSEQ multiplex PCR; TCRdb holds only in-frame clones, not every one. The sample holds about 87,000 clones, about four fifths seen once. Sequences were obtained from peripheral blood. These TCRs come from a woman aged 60-75 years with acute or convalescent COVID-19.

V gene TRBV5-1 combines with J gene TRBJ1-1, with 7 bases identical to TRBD1. The V segment lost 4 bases and the J segment 0 bases; nucleotides outside the gene matches: 9. CDR1 and CDR2 from the germline V gene are SGHRS and YFSETQ. The CDR3 contains 16 residues. The CDR3 region is CASSLSNRGLNTEAFF. Written as DNA, the CDR3 is TGCGCCAGCAGCCTAAGTAACAGGGGCTTGAACACTGAAGCTTTCTTT.

J is TRBJ1-6 and V is TRBV7-2; D not resolved. This CDR3 spans 12 amino acids. The ends were cut back, 1 base at V and 10 bases at J, with 5 bases in the middle. The germline V gene encodes CDR1 SGHTA and CDR2 FQGNSA. The CDR3 reads CASSLDGSPLHF. The CDR3 DNA follows: TGTGCCAGCAGCTTAGACGGGTCACCCCTCCACTTT. The full variable domain, its missing parts supplied by reference TRBV7-2 and TRBJ1-6, is GAGVSQSPSNKVTEKGKDVELRCDPISGHTALYWYRQSLGQGLEFLIYFQGNSAPDKSGLPSDRFSAERTGGSVSTLTIQRTQQEDSAVYLCASSLDGSPLHFGNGTRLTVT.

The chain employs TRBV6-5 and TRBJ1-1, with TRBD1 matching 7 bases. This CDR3 comprises 13 residues. From germline, CDR1 is MNHEY and CDR2 SVGAGI. J gave up 6 bases and V 2 bases, and 3 bases lay outside the gene matches. In nucleotides, the CDR3 is TGTGCCAGCAGTTACCTTCAGGGGGCTGAAGCTTTCTTT. It translates to CASSYLQGAEAFF.

This rearrangement joins TRBV24-1 to TRBJ2-7; the match to TRBD2 covers 7 bases. The CDR3 runs 14 residues. V was clipped by 6 bases and J by 3 bases; unmatched bases: 7. CDR1 and CDR2 (germline): KGHDR, SFDVKD. CDR3 bases: TGTGCCACCAGTTCGGGCGGGAGAAGCTACGAGCAGTACTTC. This codes for CATSSGGRSYEQYF.

The V call is TRBV6-5, the J call TRBJ1-6; D unresolved. The CDR3 spans 13 residues. In germline, CDR1 is MNHEY, CDR2 SVGAGI. The ends were cut back, 4 bases at V and 5 bases at J, with 6 bases in the middle. The CDR3 nucleotides are TGTGCCAGCAGTTTGGAGCATAATTCACCCCTCCACTTT. Its translation: CASSLEHNSPLHF.

This chain uses TRBV2 with TRBJ1-1, with D possibly TRBD1 on 5 matching bases. Germline V gene lookup returns CDR1 SNHLY and CDR2 FYNNEI. Between the trimmed V and J ends, which lost 7 bases and 0 bases, there was a span of 12 bases. CDR3 length: 14 amino acids. The CDR3 DNA is TGTGCCAGCAACGGGGGAGTGGTGAACACTGAAGCTTTCTTT. Amino acids: CASNGGVVNTEAFF.

This clone has just a few counts. This chain connects TRBV6-4 to TRBJ1-3; D ambiguous. V was clipped by 8 bases and J by 0 bases, with 11 bases between them. In germline, CDR1 is MRHNA, CDR2 SNTAGT. The CDR3 runs to 14 residues. CDR3 in amino acids: CASPGRFSGNTIYF. CDR3 nucleotides: TGTGCCAGCCCCGGTCGCTTCTCTGGAAACACCATATATTTT.

The chain recombines TRBV25-1 with TRBJ1-1; TRBD1 matches 8 bases. Germline CDR1 MGHDK, CDR2 SYGVNS. V dropped 1 base and J dropped 11; count of bases not matched to a gene: 9. The length of the CDR3 is 14 residues. The CDR3 spells CASSESGQGALAFF. The CDR3 bases are TGTGCCAGCAGTGAATCAGGGCAGGGGGCGCTTGCTTTCTTT. The whole variable domain, remainder taken from reference TRBV25-1 and TRBJ1-1, is EADIYQTPRYLVIGTGKKITLECSQTMGHDKMYWYQQDPGMELHLIHYSYGVNSTEKGDLSSESTVSRIRTEHFPLTLESARPSHTSQYLCASSESGQGALAFFGQGTRLTVV.

V and J are TRBV4-1 and TRBJ2-1; 8 bases line up with TRBD2. The CDR3 loop spans 20 amino acids. Trimming took 0 bases from V and 6 from J; bases not matched to a gene: 19. Germline assignment: CDR1 MGHRA and CDR2 YSYEKL. This CDR3 is CASSQDEGSGVRAGGNEQFF. CDR3 nucleotide sequence: TGCGCCAGCAGCCAAGATGAAGGTAGCGGGGTTCGGGCGGGGGGCAATGAGCAGTTCTTC.

V and J are TRBV6-5 and TRBJ2-3; D remains ambiguous. V gave up 6 bases and J gave up 4 bases, with 5 bases separating them. In germline, CDR1 is MNHEY, CDR2 SVGAGI. The CDR3 sequence is 11 residues long. The CDR3 sequence: CASSPADTQYF. In DNA, the CDR3 is TGTGCCAGCAGCCCAGCAGATACGCAGTATTTT.

This sequence joins TRBV5-4 and TRBJ2-3; D may be TRBD2 (7 bases). The V end was cut by 1 base, the J end by 2 bases, with 11 bases between. Germline V gives CDR1 SGHNT, CDR2 YYREEE (reference sequence). The CDR3 totals 15 residues. CDR3 amino acids: CASSLNGGPTDTQYF. In nucleotides, the CDR3 is TGTGCCAGCAGCTTGAACGGGGGGCCCACAGATACGCAGTATTTT.

The chain combines TRBV5-6 with TRBJ2-7; tentatively, D is TRBD1 (5 bases). The CDR3 extends over 13 amino acids. Trimming stripped 4 bases from V and 2 bases from J, with 10 bases between. Germline V gives CDR1 SGHDT, CDR2 YYEEEE. The chain's CDR3 is CASSLGVAYEQYF. For the CDR3, the DNA is TGTGCCAGCAGCCTAGGGGTAGCCTACGAGCAGTACTTC.

The genes are TRBV6-5 and TRBJ2-1, with 11 nucleotides matching TRBD2. The ends lost 6 bases at V and 7 bases at J; junction bases unmatched: 8. The CDR3 runs to 15 residues. In germline, CDR1 is MNHEY, CDR2 SVGAGI. CDR3 bases: TGTGCCAGCAGCTCACTAGCGGGAGTAATAAATGAGCAGTTCTTC. This sequence encodes CASSSLAGVINEQFF.

J is TRBJ1-1 and V is TRBV5-1, with 9 bases fitting TRBD1. The length of the CDR3 is 15 residues. The V gene end was trimmed by 5 bases and the J gene end by 8 bases; junction bases not matched to a gene: 13. The germline gives CDR1 SGHRS, CDR2 YFSETQ. DNA of the CDR3: TGCGCCAGCAGATGGACAGGGGAGGTGGAGCCGGAAGCTTTCTTT. It specifies CASRWTGEVEPEAFF.

The chain recombines TRBV5-4 with TRBJ1-2; 9 bases line up with TRBD1. The length of the CDR3 is 15 residues. The germline gives CDR1 SGHNT, CDR2 YYREEE (reference sequence). The J segment lost 6 bases and the V segment lost 4 bases, leaving 10 bases of the junction unmatched. The CDR3 is CASSLPSGQGHGYTF. The CDR3 DNA sequence: TGTGCCAGCAGCCTGCCGTCGGGACAGGGTCATGGCTACACCTTC.

The V gene is TRBV7-8, the J gene TRBJ2-7; 11 positions match TRBD2. V lost 3 bases to trimming and J lost 6 bases; unmatched junction nucleotides: 13. CDR1 is SGHVS and CDR2 is FQNEAQ in the germline V gene. The CDR3 is made up of 17 amino acids. The DNA of the CDR3 is TGTGCCAGCAGCTTCAACCCGGGACTAGCGGTCTCACTCGAGCAGTACTTC. It translates to CASSFNPGLAVSLEQYF.

CDR3 bases: TGTGCCAGCAGGCCCCAGGGGGGCTACACCTTC. Translated: CASRPQGGYTF. The chain uses TRBV6-5 and TRBJ1-2, with a tentative D call TRBD1 (6 bases). Germline V lookup: CDR1 MNHEY, CDR2 SVGAGI. The V end lost 6 bases, the J end lost 8 bases, and 10 bases lay between the germline ends. This CDR3 is 11 amino acids long.

This clone appeared a few times. This chain connects TRBV19 to TRBJ2-5; D is unclear. The CDR3 loop spans 14 amino acids. The germline V and J ends were trimmed by 6 bases and 2 bases, with 13 bases remaining between them. Germline V gene data show CDR1 as LNHDA and CDR2 as SQIVND (reference sequence). The CDR3 loop reads CASSPTLSQETQYF. The DNA for the CDR3 is TGTGCCAGTAGCCCTACCCTGAGTCAAGAGACCCAGTACTTC. The full variable domain, in which reference TRBV19 and TRBJ2-5 provide the parts outside the CDR3, is DGGITQSPKYLFRKEGQNVTLSCEQNLNHDAMYWYRQDPGQGLRLIYYSQIVNDFQKGDIAEGYSVSREKKESFPLTVTSAQKNPTAFYLCASSPTLSQETQYFGPGTRLLVL.

J is TRBJ1-4 and V is TRBV20-1; TRBD1 matches 7 bases. With 3 bases clipped from V and 4 bases from J, the junction kept 5 bases outside the gene matches. The CDR3 is made up of 14 amino acids. Germline CDR1 reads DFQATT; CDR2 reads SNEGSKA (reference sequence). Here the CDR3 reads CSASRDRHNEKLFF. CDR3 in DNA: TGCAGTGCTAGTCGGGACAGACATAATGAAAAACTGTTTTTT.

The rearrangement uses TRBV7-8 and TRBJ1-3; D uncertain. V was pared by 5 bases and J by 0 bases, with 14 bases between. CDR1 SGHVS and CDR2 FQNEAQ come from the germline V gene. This CDR3 has 16 residues. The CDR3 DNA reads TGTGCCAGCAGCGATACCTTTACGGGCTCTGGAAACACCATATATTTT. Amino acid sequence: CASSDTFTGSGNTIYF.

The rearrangement links TRBV4-3 to TRBJ1-2; 9 bases match TRBD1. The CDR3 is 15 amino acids. The V gene end was trimmed by 4 bases and the J gene end by 4 bases; junction bases not matched to a gene: 7. The germline gives CDR1 LGHNA, CDR2 YSLEER. CDR3 in DNA: TGCGCCAGCAGCCCCTCACAGGGGGCCGGCTATGGCTACACCTTC. It yields the protein CASSPSQGAGYGYTF.

This rearrangement joins TRBV5-1 to TRBJ1-4; 8 nucleotides agree with TRBD1. CDR1 and CDR2 from the germline V gene are SGHRS and YFSETQ. The CDR3 length is 14 residues. V lost 3 bases and J lost 3; bases outside the gene matches: 1. The CDR3 region has the DNA TGCGCCAGCAGCTCGACAGGGGCTAATGAAAAACTGTTTTTT. Amino acids: CASSSTGANEKLFF.

The rearrangement links TRBV6-6 to TRBJ2-5; a weak D match, TRBD1 (6 bases). The germline V and J ends were trimmed by 9 bases and 1 base, with 12 bases remaining between them. The length of the CDR3 is 13 residues. In germline, CDR1 is MNHNY, CDR2 SVGAGI (reference sequence). The DNA for the CDR3 is TGTGCCAGTGGGGGCCTACTCCAAGAGACCCAGTACTTC. Translating it yields CASGGLLQETQYF.

The chain joins TRBV5-4 to TRBJ2-5, with 9 bases identical to TRBD1. Germline V lookup: CDR1 SGHNT, CDR2 YYREEE (reference sequence). Losses at the gene ends were 4 bases for V and 4 bases for J; bases not matched to a gene: 5. The CDR3 contains 14 residues. Here the CDR3 DNA reads TGTGCCAGCAGCCGGTGGACAGGGGCAGAGACCCAGTACTTC. As protein: CASSRWTGAETQYF.

This chain's CDR3 is CASSPPGGGWGSGNTIYF. The CDR3 DNA reads as TGTGCCAGCAGCCCTCCGGGGGGGGGATGGGGCTCTGGAAACACCATATATTTT. The rearrangement links TRBV3-1 (or the pseudogene TRBV3-2) to TRBJ1-3; D might be TRBD1 (5 bases). The CDR3 loop spans 18 amino acids. V was trimmed by 4 bases and J by 0 bases, leaving 19 bases between them. CDR1 is LGHDT, CDR2 YNNKEL, per germline (reference sequence).

The chain carries TRBV19 and TRBJ1-1; D is unresolved. The CDR3 is made up of 12 amino acids. The germline V gene has CDR1 LNHDA and CDR2 SQIVND (reference sequence). V shed 9 bases and J shed 8 bases, with 16 bases lying between them. The CDR3 sequence is CASGTRAPEAFF. In DNA form, the CDR3 reads TGTGCCAGCGGAACGCGGGCCCCCGAAGCTTTCTTT.

This sequence joins TRBV6-5 and TRBJ2-1; 7 nucleotides match TRBD1. The germline V gene has CDR1 MNHEY and CDR2 SVGAGI. The CDR3 has 15 amino acids. Unmatched junction bases numbered 5, after V lost 6 bases and J lost 0 bases. CDR3 nucleotides: TGTGCCAGCAGCGCCCGGACAGGCTCCTACAATGAGCAGTTCTTC. It encodes CASSARTGSYNEQFF.

The chain uses TRBV7-6 and TRBJ2-1; TRBD2 matches at 13 bases. The CDR3 extends over 19 amino acids. Germline CDR1 SGHVS, CDR2 FNYEAQ. V was clipped by 5 bases and J by 8 bases; unmatched bases: 18. In DNA form, the CDR3 reads TGTGCCAGCAGCCGTGAGACTAGCGGGGGGTGGAGGGATACAGATGAGCAGTTCTTC. Its translation: CASSRETSGGWRDTDEQFF. Combining the CDR3 with reference TRBV7-6 and TRBJ2-1 gives the whole variable domain GAGVSQSPRYKVTKRGQDVALRCDPISGHVSLYWYRQALGQGPEFLTYFNYEAQQDKSGLPNDRFSAERPEGSISTLTIQRTEQRDSAMYRCASSRETSGGWRDTDEQFFGPGTRLTVL.

The chain is built from TRBV11-3 and TRBJ1-1; TRBD1 might be the D (5 bases). The CDR3 length is 15 residues. In germline, CDR1 is SGHNT, CDR2 YENEEA. Between the trimmed V and J ends, which lost 2 bases and 1 base, there was a span of 11 bases. As DNA, the CDR3 is TGTGCCAGCAGCTTATTTGGGGGAGGGAACACTGAAGCTTTCTTT. Its protein is CASSLFGGGNTEAFF.

This chain links TRBV6-5 with TRBJ2-3; 11 nucleotides match TRBD2. Germline lookup yields CDR1 MNHEY and CDR2 SVGAGI. The CDR3 consists of 15 residues. V lost 4 bases to trimming and J lost 4 bases; unmatched junction nucleotides: 4. CDR3: CASSLAGGFADTQYF. The CDR3, as DNA: TGTGCCAGCAGTTTAGCGGGAGGGTTCGCAGATACGCAGTATTTT.

V is TRBV11-2 and J is TRBJ1-2; a possible D gene is TRBD1 (5 bases). The germline CDR1 and CDR2 sequences are SGHAT and FQNNGV. V gave up 2 bases and J gave up 6 bases, with 13 bases separating them. CDR3 length equals 14 residues. CDR3 nucleotide sequence: TGTGCCAGCAGCTTACGACAGTGGGGCAATGGCTACACCTTC. It translates to CASSLRQWGNGYTF.